The subject of this entry is one T cell receptor (beta chain). This clonotype was recorded many times. Its cognate antigen has yet to be identified. No qualities accompany the bases; no much larger clone lies one base away. This sample was included in a study of early T cells in non-severe SARS-CoV-2 infection (dated by TCRdb to the early 2020s). Looking at the study overall: Bulk RNA from unsorted whole blood was used for TCR sequencing, so alpha and beta chains could not be paired.

The study was a case-control design nested within a healthcare worker cohort in London, UK, with weekly nasopharyngeal swab PCR tests and blood sampling. Between 23 and 31 March 2020, the week of the UK lockdown, healthcare workers were enrolled and then followed up weekly for as long as 16 weeks. V is clipped by 5 bases and J by 6 bases, and the sequence between their germline boundaries is 16 bases long. The CDR3 goes from the cysteine to the phenylalanine over 14 residues. Kept here is only the CDR3 DNA, which spans 42 bases and is read in frame from base 1. According to the germline V gene, CDR1 reads SGHAT and CDR2 reads FQNNGV. Broad study findings and their caveats: VDJdb matching was skewed toward anti-spike CD8 responses, so virus-specific expansions were likely underestimated and private and CD4 specificities were missed.

Receptors were amplified or captured by 5' RACE. The listed sequencing device is NextSeq 500. In the TCR library protocol, unique molecular identifiers were attached to individual cDNA molecules to correct for PCR bias and sequencing error. Both TCR alpha and beta chains were sequenced, and tight co-correlation was observed between alpha and beta sequence abundances in each sample. In the paper's pipeline: Decombinator V4 was used to annotate the V gene, J gene and CDR3 of the TCR sequences. Expanded TCRs were defined as changing significantly between any two time points under a Poisson model with p below 0.0001. TCR abundances were normalised to the total number of TCRs sequenced in each sample and reported as counts per million. TRAV1-2 paired with TRAJ12, TRAJ20 or TRAJ33 defined MAIT TCRs, while TRAV10 paired with TRAJ18 defined iNKT TCRs. VDJdb, accessed 1 November 2021, was searched for CMV, EBV and SARS-CoV-2 annotated TCRs, excluding TCRs annotated for multiple antigens. TCRdb reanalyzed the raw reads on its own, using fastp at Q25 for trimming and MiXCR for clone calling, and kept in-frame beta chains. Identical CDR3 protein sequences are pooled into one entry, listed with their most common genes and DNA. These V and J calls rely on TCRdb rather than the paper's analysis. The sample data list 50,000 to 65,000 distinct CDR3 sequences, and approximately 9% of these were observed just once. Of the sample, approximately 15% is held by the ten largest clones.

Sequencing was carried out using whole blood. The clonotype originates from an adult who was a healthcare worker with PCR-confirmed SARS-CoV-2 infection or an uninfected control (not recorded which). The sequence is built from TRBV11-2 and TRBJ1-1; TRBD1 is possibly the D segment (5 matching bases). The nucleotides are TGTGCCAGCAGCCCGTCGTGGGGGGGTGCTGAAGCTTTCTTT. It translates as CASSPSWGGAEAFF.